Shown below are 12 T cell receptor beta chains from a single sample sequenced in a study of ipilimumab plus nivolumab after autologous stem cell transplantation. Sequencing was performed with immunoSEQ multiplex PCR; in TCRdb, only in-frame clones are kept and a portion is missing. Of tens of thousands of clones listed, under 75% are singletons. The sequencing used PBMCs, collected in a trial of ipilimumab plus nivolumab as post-transplant consolidation. The receptors originated from a male donor with diffuse large B-cell lymphoma.

J is TRBJ2-2 and V is TRBV28, with D possibly being TRBD1 (5 bases). The CDR3 loop spans 16 amino acids. Germline loops: CDR1 MDHEN, CDR2 SYDVKM. V was pared by 6 bases and J by 6 bases, with 20 bases between. The CDR3 coding sequence is TGTGCCAGCAGCCACAGGCGGACAAAGTTCGCCGGGGAGCTGTTTTTT. This sequence encodes CASSHRRTKFAGELFF. Variable domain in full (rest from reference TRBV28 and TRBJ2-2): DVKVTQSSRYLVKRTGEKVFLECVQDMDHENMFWYRQDPGLGLRLIYFSYDVKMKEKGDIPEGYSVSREKKERFSLILESASTNQTSMYLCASSHRRTKFAGELFFGEGSRLTVL.

The rearrangement joins TRBV27 to TRBJ1-5; no clear D gene. Trimming stripped 6 bases from V and 9 bases from J, with 12 bases between. Germline CDR1 is MNHEY and CDR2 is SMNVEV (reference sequence). There are 12 residues in the CDR3. The CDR3 protein is CASRDQSGPQHF. As DNA, the CDR3 is TGTGCCAGCAGGGACCAGAGTGGGCCCCAGCATTTT.

This rearrangement joins TRBV29-1 to TRBJ2-7, with D maybe TRBD2 (5 bases). This CDR3 is 13 amino acids long. The V and J ends lost 7 bases and 4 bases respectively, with 17 bases between them. Germline CDR1 and CDR2: SQVTM and ANQGSEA. In DNA form, the CDR3 reads TGCAGCGCCCAGGACTCTCCCGGGTACGAGCAGTACTTC. It is translated as CSAQDSPGYEQYF.

CDR3 protein: CASSSLGANVLTF. The CDR3 nucleotides read TGTGCCAGCAGTTCTTTAGGGGCCAACGTCCTGACTTTC. The chain uses TRBV28 and TRBJ2-6; D is undetermined. Trimming cost V 4 bases and J 4 bases, with 5 bases left between them. Germline lookup yields CDR1 MDHEN and CDR2 SYDVKM. The CDR3 runs 13 residues.

V and J are TRBV19 and TRBJ1-2; 8 bases are shared with TRBD1. The ends lost 8 bases at V and 7 bases at J; junction bases unmatched: 6. The CDR3 loop spans 12 amino acids. The germline V gene has CDR1 LNHDA and CDR2 SQIVND (reference sequence). The CDR3, as DNA: TGTGCCAGTCTACAGGGGGTAGGTGGCTACACCTTC. This gives the protein CASLQGVGGYTF.

The gene calls are TRBV2 and TRBJ2-4, with D maybe TRBD1 (6 bases). Germline V gives CDR1 SNHLY, CDR2 FYNNEI. The germline V and J ends were trimmed by 2 bases and 10 bases, with 6 bases remaining between them. This CDR3 has 11 residues. The CDR3 sequence: CASSERGIQYF. The CDR3 DNA reads TGTGCCAGCAGTGAAAGGGGGATTCAGTACTTC.

The rearrangement joins TRBV2 to TRBJ1-2, with D tentatively TRBD1 (5 bases). Germline V gene data show CDR1 as SNHLY and CDR2 as FYNNEI. This CDR3 is 13 amino acids long. V was trimmed by 2 bases and J by 4 bases, leaving 8 bases between them. The CDR3 nucleotides are TGTGCCAGCAGTGAACAGGGAGGCTATGGCTACACCTTC. This codes for CASSEQGGYGYTF.

The V and J genes are TRBV7-9 and TRBJ1-3, with D perhaps TRBD1 (5 bases). V lost 6 bases, J lost 0 bases, and 12 bases lay in between. The CDR3 is 15 amino acids. CDR1 SEHNR and CDR2 FQNEAQ come from the germline V gene (reference sequence). CDR3 amino acids: CASRIPQGSGNTIYF. CDR3 nucleotide sequence: TGTGCCAGCAGAATCCCCCAGGGCTCTGGAAACACCATATATTTT.

The chain joins TRBV7-2 to TRBJ1-1; the D is unclear. Trimming removed 1 base at V and 0 bases at J, with 3 bases between. Germline V lookup: CDR1 SGHTA, CDR2 FQGNSA. The CDR3 loop spans 13 amino acids. The CDR3 sequence: CASSLDLNTEAFF. The CDR3 bases are TGTGCCAGCAGCTTAGATTTGAACACTGAAGCTTTCTTT.

Comments on this clone: Other nucleotide sequences in the sample specify the same CDR3. The chain employs TRBV9 and TRBJ1-1; TRBD1 aligns across 8 bases. V was clipped by 2 bases and J by 4 bases; unmatched bases: 1. CDR1 and CDR2 (germline): SGDLS, YYNGEE. The CDR3 length is 13 residues. The CDR3: CASSVGTGTEAFF. Written as DNA, the CDR3 is TGTGCCAGCAGCGTGGGGACAGGCACTGAAGCTTTCTTT.

In nucleotides, the CDR3 is TGTGCCAGTAGTGAAAACAGGGTTTACTATGGCTACACCTTC. Its translation: CASSENRVYYGYTF. The V gene is TRBV19, the J gene TRBJ1-2; D might be TRBD1 (6 bases). There are 14 residues in the CDR3. CDR1 and CDR2 from the germline V gene are LNHDA and SQIVND (reference sequence). V was trimmed by 5 bases and J by 3 bases, leaving 13 bases between them.

The chain joins TRBV7-9 to TRBJ2-5; D perhaps matches TRBD1 (5 bases). This CDR3 contains 12 residues. With 2 bases removed from V and 4 bases from J, the gap between germline ends came to 5 bases. Germline loops: CDR1 SEHNR, CDR2 FQNEAQ (reference sequence). The CDR3 bases are TGTGCCAGCAGCTTACAGGGAGAGACCCAGTACTTC. Protein sequence: CASSLQGETQYF.